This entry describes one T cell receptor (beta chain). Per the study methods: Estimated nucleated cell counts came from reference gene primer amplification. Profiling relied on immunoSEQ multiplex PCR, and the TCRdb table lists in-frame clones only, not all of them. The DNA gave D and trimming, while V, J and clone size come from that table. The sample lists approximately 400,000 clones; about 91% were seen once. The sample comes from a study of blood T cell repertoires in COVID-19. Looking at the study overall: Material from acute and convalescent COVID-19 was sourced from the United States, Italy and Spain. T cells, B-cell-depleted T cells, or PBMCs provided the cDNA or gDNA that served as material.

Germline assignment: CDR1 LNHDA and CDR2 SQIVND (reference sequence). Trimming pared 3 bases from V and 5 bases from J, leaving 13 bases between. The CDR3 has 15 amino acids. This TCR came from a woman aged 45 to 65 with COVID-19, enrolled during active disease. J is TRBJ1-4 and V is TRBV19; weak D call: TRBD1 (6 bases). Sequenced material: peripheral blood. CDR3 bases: TGTGCCAGTAGTATGATCGCAGGGGTCAATGAAAAACTGTTTTTT. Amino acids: CASSMIAGVNEKLFF.